This T cell receptor (beta chain) was captured in a study of siplizumab effects on memory and regulatory T cells. Libraries were prepared by immunoSEQ multiplex PCR; TCRdb keeps only in-frame clonotypes and omits some of them. The sample yields about 85,000 clones, around 95% seen once. Unmatched junction bases numbered 3, after V lost 1 base and J lost 2 bases. The CDR3 spans 16 residues. Per the germline V gene, CDR1 is SGHAT and CDR2 is FQNNGV. As concerns this clone: Its antigen is undetermined.

Findings and limits, study-wide: About 75-95% of proliferating CD4+ or CD8+ clones had no assignable naive or memory phenotype. Mappable CD4+ clones that were alloreactive averaged 68.8% Treg-derived with siplizumab versus 25% to 30% in controls. A minor fraction of alloreactive clones, and no more, mapped to unstimulated subsets.

The sequence derives from a human donor in good health. V gene TRBV11-2 combines with J gene TRBJ2-3; 10 bases line up with TRBD2. The specimen sequenced was CD8+ T cells sorted from blood. CDR3 nucleotide sequence: TGTGCCAGCAGCTTAGTAGCGGGAGGCGTCACAGATACGCAGTATTTT. Translation: CASSLVAGGVTDTQYF.